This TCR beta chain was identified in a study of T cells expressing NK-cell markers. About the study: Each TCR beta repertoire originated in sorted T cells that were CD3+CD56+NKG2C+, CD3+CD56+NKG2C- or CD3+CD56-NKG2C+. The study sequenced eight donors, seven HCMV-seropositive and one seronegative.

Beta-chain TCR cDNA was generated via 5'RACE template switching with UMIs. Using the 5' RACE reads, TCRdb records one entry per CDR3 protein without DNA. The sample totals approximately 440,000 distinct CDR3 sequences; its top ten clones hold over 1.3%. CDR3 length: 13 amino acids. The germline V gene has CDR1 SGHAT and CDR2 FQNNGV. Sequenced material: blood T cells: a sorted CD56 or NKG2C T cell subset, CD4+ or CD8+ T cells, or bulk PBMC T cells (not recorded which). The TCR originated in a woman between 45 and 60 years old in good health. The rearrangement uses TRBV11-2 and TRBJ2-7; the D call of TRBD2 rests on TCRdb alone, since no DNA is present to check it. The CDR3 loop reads CASSAGGFRMQYF.